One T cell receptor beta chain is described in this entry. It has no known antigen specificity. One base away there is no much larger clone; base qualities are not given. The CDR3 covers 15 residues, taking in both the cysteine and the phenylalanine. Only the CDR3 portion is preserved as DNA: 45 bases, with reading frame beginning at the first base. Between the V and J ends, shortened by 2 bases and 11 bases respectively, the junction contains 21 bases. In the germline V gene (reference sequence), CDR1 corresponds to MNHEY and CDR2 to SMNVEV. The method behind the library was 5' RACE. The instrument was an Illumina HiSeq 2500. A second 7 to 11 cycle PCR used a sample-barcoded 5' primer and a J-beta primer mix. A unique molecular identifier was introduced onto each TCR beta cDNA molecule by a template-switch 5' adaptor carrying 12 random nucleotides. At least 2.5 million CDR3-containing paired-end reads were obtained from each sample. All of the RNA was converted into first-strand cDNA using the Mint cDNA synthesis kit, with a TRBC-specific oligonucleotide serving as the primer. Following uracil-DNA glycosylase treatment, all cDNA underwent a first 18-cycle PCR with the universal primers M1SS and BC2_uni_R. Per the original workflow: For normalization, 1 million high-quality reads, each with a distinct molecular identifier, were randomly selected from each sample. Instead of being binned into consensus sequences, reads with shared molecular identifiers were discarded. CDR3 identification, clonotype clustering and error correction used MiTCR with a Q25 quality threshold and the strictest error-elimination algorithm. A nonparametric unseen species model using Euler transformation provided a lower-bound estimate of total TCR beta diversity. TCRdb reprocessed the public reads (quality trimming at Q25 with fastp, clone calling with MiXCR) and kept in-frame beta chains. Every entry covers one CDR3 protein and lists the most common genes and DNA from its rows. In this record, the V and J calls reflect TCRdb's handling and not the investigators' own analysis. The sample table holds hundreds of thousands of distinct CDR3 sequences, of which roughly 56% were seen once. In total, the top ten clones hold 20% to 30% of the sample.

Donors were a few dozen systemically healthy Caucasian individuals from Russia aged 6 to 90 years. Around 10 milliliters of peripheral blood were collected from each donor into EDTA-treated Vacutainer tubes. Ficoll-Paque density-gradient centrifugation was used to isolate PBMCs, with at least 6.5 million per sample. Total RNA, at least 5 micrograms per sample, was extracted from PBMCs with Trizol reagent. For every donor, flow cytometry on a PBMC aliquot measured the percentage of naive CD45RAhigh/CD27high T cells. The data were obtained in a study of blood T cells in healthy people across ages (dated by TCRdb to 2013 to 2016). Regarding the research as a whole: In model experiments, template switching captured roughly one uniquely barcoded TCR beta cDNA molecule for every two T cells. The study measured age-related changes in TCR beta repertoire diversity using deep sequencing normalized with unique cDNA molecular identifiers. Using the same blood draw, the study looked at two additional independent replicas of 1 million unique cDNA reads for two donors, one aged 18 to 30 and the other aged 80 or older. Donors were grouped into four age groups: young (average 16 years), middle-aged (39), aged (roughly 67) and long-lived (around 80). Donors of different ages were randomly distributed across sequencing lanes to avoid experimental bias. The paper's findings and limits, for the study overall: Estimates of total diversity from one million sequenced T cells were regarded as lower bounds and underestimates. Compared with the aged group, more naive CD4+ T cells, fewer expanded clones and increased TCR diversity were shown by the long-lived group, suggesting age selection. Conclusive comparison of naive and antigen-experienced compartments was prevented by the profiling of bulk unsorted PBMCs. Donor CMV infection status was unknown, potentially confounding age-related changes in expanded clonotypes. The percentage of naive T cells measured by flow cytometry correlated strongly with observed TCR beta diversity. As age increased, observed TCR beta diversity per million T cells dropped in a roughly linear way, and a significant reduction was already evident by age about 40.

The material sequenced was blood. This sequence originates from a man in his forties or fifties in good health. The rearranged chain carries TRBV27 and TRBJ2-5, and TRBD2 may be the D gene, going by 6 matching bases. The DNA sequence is TGTGCCAGCAGTTTAAGGGGAGGCCAAGGCTATGAGCAGTACTTC. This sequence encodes CASSLRGGQGYEQYF.